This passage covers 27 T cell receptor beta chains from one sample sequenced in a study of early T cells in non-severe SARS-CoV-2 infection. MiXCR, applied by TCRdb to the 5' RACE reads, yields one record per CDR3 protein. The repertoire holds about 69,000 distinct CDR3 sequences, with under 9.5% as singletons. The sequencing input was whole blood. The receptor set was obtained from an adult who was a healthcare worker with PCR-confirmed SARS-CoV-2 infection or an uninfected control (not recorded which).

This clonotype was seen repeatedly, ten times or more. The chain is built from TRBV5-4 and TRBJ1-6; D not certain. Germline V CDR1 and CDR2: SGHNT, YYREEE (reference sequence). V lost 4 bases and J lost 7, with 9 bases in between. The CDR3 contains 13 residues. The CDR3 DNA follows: TGTGCCAGCAGCATAGACGGAAATTCACCCCTCCACTTT. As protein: CASSIDGNSPLHF.

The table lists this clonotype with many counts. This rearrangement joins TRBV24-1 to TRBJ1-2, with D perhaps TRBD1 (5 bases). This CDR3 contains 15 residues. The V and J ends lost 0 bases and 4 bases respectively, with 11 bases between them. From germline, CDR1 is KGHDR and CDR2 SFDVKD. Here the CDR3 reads CATSDLIGGVYGYTF. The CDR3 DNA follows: TGTGCCACCAGTGATTTGATTGGAGGGGTCTATGGCTACACCTTC.

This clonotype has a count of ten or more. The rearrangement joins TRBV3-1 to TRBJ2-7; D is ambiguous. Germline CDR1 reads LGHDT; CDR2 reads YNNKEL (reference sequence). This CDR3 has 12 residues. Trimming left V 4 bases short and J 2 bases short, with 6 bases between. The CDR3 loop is CASSRVAYEQYF. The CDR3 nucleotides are TGTGCCAGCAGCCGGGTTGCCTACGAGCAGTACTTC.

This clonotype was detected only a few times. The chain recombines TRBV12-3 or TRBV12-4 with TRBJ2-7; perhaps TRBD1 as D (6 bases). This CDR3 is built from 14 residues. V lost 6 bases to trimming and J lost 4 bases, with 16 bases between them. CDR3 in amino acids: CASREALDSYEQYF. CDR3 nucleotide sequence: TGTGCCAGCAGGGAAGCCCTGGACAGTTACGAGCAGTACTTC.

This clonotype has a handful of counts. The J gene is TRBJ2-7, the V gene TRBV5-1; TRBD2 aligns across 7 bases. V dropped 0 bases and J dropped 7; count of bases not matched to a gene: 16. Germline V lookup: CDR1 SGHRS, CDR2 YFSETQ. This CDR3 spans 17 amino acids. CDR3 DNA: TGCGCCAGCAGCTTGGCCCTGACTAGCAGCCGCCCGGGGGAGCAGTACTTC. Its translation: CASSLALTSSRPGEQYF.

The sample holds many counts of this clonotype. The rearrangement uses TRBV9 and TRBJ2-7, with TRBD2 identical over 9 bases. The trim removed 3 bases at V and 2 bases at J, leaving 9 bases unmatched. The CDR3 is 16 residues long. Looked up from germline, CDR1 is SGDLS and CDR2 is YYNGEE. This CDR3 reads CASSAMGVAGAYEQYF. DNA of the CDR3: TGTGCCAGCAGCGCCATGGGGGTAGCGGGGGCCTACGAGCAGTACTTC.

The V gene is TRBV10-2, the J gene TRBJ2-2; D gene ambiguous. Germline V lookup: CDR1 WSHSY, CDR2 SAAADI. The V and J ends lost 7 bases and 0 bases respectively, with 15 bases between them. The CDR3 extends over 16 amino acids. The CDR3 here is CASKVRDGTNTGELFF. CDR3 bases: TGCGCCAGCAAGGTTAGAGACGGAACGAACACCGGGGAGCTGTTTTTT.

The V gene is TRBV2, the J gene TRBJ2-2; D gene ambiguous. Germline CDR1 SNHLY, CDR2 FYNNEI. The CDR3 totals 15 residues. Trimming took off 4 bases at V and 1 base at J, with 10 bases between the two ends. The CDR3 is CASSGHDLNTGELFF. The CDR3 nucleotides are TGTGCCAGCAGTGGCCATGACCTGAACACCGGGGAGCTGTTTTTT. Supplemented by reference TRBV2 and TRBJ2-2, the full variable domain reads EPEVTQTPSHQVTQMGQEVILRCVPISNHLYFYWYRQILGQKVEFLVSFYNNEISEKSEIFDDQFSVERPDGSNFTLKIRSTKLEDSAMYFCASSGHDLNTGELFFGEGSRLTVL.

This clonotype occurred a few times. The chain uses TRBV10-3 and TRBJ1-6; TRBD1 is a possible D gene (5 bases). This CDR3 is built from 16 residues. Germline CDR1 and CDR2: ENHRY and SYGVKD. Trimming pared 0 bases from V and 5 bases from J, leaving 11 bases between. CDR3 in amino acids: CAISESGTVNNSPLHF. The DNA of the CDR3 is TGTGCCATCAGTGAGTCCGGGACGGTCAATAATTCACCCCTCCACTTT.

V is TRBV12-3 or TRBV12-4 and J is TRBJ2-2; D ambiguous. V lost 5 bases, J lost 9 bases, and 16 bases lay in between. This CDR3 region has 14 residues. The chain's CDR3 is CASSQHGVPWELFF. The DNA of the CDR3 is TGTGCCAGCAGTCAACATGGTGTCCCCTGGGAGCTGTTTTTT.

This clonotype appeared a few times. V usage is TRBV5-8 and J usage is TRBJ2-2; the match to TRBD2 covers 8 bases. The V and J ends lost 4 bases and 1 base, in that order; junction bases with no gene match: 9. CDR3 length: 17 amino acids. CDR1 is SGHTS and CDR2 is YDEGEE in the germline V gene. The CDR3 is CASSRRWAGGNTGELFF. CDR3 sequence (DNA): TGTGCCAGCAGCCGCCGCTGGGCGGGGGGGAACACCGGGGAGCTGTTTTTT.

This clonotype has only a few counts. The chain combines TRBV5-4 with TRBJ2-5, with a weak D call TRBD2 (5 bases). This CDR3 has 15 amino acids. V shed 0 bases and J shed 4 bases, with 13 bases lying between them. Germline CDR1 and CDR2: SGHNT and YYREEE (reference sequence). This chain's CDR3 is CASSLDYSRGETQYF. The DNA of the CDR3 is TGTGCCAGCAGCTTGGACTATAGTCGGGGAGAGACCCAGTACTTC. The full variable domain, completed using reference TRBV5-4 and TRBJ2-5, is ETGVTQSPTHLIKTRGQQVTLRCSSQSGHNTVSWYQQALGQGPQFIFQYYREEENGRGNFPPRFSGLQFPNYSSELNVNALELDDSALYLCASSLDYSRGETQYFGPGTRLLVL.

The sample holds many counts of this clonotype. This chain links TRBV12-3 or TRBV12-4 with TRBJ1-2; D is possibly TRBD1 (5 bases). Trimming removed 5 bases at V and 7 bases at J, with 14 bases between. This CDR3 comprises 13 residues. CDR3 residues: CASSPDIEFGYTF. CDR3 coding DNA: TGTGCCAGCAGTCCGGACATCGAATTTGGCTACACCTTC.

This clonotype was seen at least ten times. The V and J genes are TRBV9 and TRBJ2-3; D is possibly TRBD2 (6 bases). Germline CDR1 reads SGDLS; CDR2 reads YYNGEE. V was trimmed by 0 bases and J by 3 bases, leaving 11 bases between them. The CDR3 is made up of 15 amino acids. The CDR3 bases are TGTGCCAGCAGCGTAGCGGGAGATGATACAGATACGCAGTATTTT. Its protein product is CASSVAGDDTDTQYF.

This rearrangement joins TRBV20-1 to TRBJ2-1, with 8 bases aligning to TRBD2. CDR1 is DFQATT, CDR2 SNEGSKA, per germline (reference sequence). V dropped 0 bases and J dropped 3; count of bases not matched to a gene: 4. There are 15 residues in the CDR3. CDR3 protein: CSARDRTSLYNEQFF. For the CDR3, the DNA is TGCAGTGCTAGAGATCGGACTAGCCTCTACAATGAGCAGTTCTTC.

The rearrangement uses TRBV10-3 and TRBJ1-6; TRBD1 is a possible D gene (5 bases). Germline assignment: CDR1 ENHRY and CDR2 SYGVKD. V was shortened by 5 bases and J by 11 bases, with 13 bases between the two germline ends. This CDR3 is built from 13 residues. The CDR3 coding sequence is TGTGCCATCAGTTCGCCAGGGAAGGCACCCCTCCACTTT. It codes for CAISSPGKAPLHF.

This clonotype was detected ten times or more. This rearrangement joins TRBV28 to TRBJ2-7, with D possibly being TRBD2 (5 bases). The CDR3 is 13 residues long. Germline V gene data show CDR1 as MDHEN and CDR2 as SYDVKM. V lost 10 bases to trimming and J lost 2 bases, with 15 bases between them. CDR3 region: CATHTGVAYEQYF. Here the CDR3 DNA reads TGTGCCACCCATACCGGGGTGGCCTACGAGCAGTACTTC.

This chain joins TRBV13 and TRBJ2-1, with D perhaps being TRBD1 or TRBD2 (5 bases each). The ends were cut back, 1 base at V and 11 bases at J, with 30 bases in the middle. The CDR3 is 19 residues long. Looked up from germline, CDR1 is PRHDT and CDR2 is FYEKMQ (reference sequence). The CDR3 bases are TGTGCCAGCAGCTTAGTAGAGGGACGTCTAGCAGATACGGGCGATAAGCAGTTCTTC. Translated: CASSLVEGRLADTGDKQFF.

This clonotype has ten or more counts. CDR3 DNA: TGTGCCTGGAGGCGGGGATCTGGAAACACCATATATTTT. It translates to CAWRRGSGNTIYF. The J gene is TRBJ1-3, the V gene TRBV30; D not certain. CDR1 GTSNPN and CDR2 SVGIG come from the germline V gene (reference sequence). The CDR3 covers 13 residues. V was trimmed by 3 bases and J by 1 base, leaving 7 bases between them.

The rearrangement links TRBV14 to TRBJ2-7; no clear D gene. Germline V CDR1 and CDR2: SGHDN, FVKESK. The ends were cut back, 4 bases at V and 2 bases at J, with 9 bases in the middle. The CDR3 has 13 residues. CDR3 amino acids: CASSRGNTYEQYF. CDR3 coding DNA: TGTGCCAGCAGCCGAGGTAACACCTACGAGCAGTACTTC. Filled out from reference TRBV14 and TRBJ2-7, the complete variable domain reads EAGVTQFPSHSVIEKGQTVTLRCDPISGHDNLYWYRRVMGKEIKFLLHFVKESKQDESGMPNNRFLAERTGGTYSTLKVQPAELEDSGVYFCASSRGNTYEQYFGPGTRLTVT.

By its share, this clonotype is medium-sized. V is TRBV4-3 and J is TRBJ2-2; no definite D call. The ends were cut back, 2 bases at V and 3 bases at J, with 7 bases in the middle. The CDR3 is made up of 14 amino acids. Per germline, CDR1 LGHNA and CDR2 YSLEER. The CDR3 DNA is TGCGCCAGCAGCCAACGAGGCTACACCGGGGAGCTGTTTTTT. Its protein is CASSQRGYTGELFF.

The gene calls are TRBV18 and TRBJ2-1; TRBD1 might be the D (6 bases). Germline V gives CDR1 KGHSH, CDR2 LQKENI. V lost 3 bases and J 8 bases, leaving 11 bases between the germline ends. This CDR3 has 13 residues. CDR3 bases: TGTGCCAGCTCACCGGGCAGGGGTTATGAGCAGTTCTTC. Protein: CASSPGRGYEQFF. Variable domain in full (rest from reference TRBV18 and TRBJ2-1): NAGVMQNPRHLVRRRGQEARLRCSPMKGHSHVYWYRQLPEEGLKFMVYLQKENIIDESGMPKERFSAEFPKEGPSILRIQQVVRGDSAAYFCASSPGRGYEQFFGPGTRLTVL.

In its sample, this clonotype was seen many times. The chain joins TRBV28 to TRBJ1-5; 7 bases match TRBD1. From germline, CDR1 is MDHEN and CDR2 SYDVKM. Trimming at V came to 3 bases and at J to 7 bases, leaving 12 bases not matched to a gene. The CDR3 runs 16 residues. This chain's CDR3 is CASSFPTGSGGQPQHF. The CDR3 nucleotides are TGTGCCAGCAGTTTCCCGACAGGGAGTGGAGGCCAGCCCCAGCATTTT.

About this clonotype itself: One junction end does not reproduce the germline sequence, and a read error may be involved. The CDR3 protein is CAGSDGRTNTGELFF. Here the CDR3 DNA reads TGTGCCGGCAGTGATGGCCGTACGAACACCGGGGAGCTGTTTTTT. The chain combines TRBV25-1 with TRBJ2-2, with unresolved D. CDR1 is MGHDK, CDR2 SYGVNS, per germline. The CDR3 spans 15 residues. The entire variable domain, with the rest obtained from reference TRBV25-1 and TRBJ2-2, is as follows: EADIYQTPRYLVIGTGKKITLECSQTMGHDKMYWYQQDPGMELHLIHYSYGVNSTEKGDLSSESTVSRIRTEHFPLTLESARPSHTSQYLCAGSDGRTNTGELFFGEGSRLTVL.

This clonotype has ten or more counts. The CDR3 region has the DNA TGCAGCGTTGAAGGGGCCCTCAGCACAGATACGCAGTATTTT. This translates into CSVEGALSTDTQYF. The V call is TRBV29-1, the J call TRBJ2-3; D remains unclear. This CDR3 has 14 residues. V was clipped by 1 base and J by 0 bases, with 8 bases between them. From germline, CDR1 is SQVTM and CDR2 ANQGSEA.

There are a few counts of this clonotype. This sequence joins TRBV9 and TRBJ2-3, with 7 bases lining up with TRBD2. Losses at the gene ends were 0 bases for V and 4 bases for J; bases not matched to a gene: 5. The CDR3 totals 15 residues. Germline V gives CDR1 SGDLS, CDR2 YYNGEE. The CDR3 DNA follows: TGTGCCAGCAGCGTAGTGGGAGGGTCAGCAGATACGCAGTATTTT. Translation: CASSVVGGSADTQYF.

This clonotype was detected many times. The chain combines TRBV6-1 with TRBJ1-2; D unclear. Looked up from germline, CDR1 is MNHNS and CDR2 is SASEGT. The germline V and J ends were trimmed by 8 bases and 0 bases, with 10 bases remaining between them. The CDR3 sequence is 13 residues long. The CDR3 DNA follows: TGTGCCAGCGCGGACCTTTCTAACTATGGCTACACCTTC. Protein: CASADLSNYGYTF.